Presented here are 9 T cell receptor beta chains from one specimen sequenced in a study of T-cell memory formation after mild COVID-19. TCRdb re-called the 5' RACE reads through MiXCR, storing one row per CDR3 protein. The sample has roughly 120,000 distinct CDR3 sequences; roughly 15% are singletons. Material: PBMCs or a T cell subset sorted from them (not recorded which). These receptors all stem from an adult woman who had mild COVID-19 (a few samples of this study predate the infection). Cell type and time point are not known.

This chain links TRBV4-2 with TRBJ2-2, with 9 positions matching TRBD2. CDR3 length equals 16 residues. V was pared by 1 base and J by 5 bases, with 5 bases of the junction left unmatched. The germline V gene encodes CDR1 LGHNA and CDR2 YNFKEQ. The CDR3 DNA follows: TGTGCCAGCAGCCAAGGGGCTACTAGCGGGACCGGGGAGCTGTTTTTT. Translation gives CASSQGATSGTGELFF.

The chain links TRBV5-1 to TRBJ1-4; D uncertain. V was shortened by 3 bases and J by 5 bases, with 14 bases between the two germline ends. This CDR3 has 15 residues. Per the germline V gene, CDR1 is SGHRS and CDR2 is YFSETQ. CDR3 DNA: TGCGCCAGCAGCTCCAATCCGGGCGTCAATGAAAAACTGTTTTTT. Its translation: CASSSNPGVNEKLFF.

This rearrangement joins TRBV4-1 to TRBJ2-7; tentatively, D is TRBD1 or TRBD2 (5 bases each). Trimming removed 0 bases at V and 6 bases at J, with 18 bases between. Germline CDR1 is MGHRA and CDR2 is YSYEKL. This CDR3 has 16 residues. The CDR3 DNA reads TGCGCCAGCAGCCAAGAGACCGGGGACCTGTATGCCGAGCAGTACTTC. Its protein is CASSQETGDLYAEQYF.

This clonotype was found a few times. The genes are TRBV10-3 and TRBJ2-1, with D perhaps matching TRBD2 (5 bases). Trimming took 3 bases from V and 3 from J, leaving 12 bases between them. Germline V gene lookup returns CDR1 ENHRY and CDR2 SYGVKD. This CDR3 is built from 15 residues. In nucleotides, the CDR3 is TGTGCCATCAGTGAAACTGGCGGGCTCTACAATGAGCAGTTCTTC. This gives the protein CAISETGGLYNEQFF.

Note on this clonotype: The junction does not match germline at one end; this may be a read error. The gene calls are TRBV6-5 and TRBJ1-3; D not resolved. The germline V gene has CDR1 MNHEY and CDR2 SVGAGI. This CDR3 has 15 amino acids. The CDR3 sequence: CASSSRARSGNTICF. CDR3 nucleotide sequence: TGTGCCAGCAGTTCTCGGGCCCGGTCGGGAAACACCATATGTTTT.

This rearrangement joins TRBV7-2 to TRBJ2-3; 9 positions agree with TRBD2. CDR3 length: 15 amino acids. The germline CDR1 and CDR2 sequences are SGHTA and FQGNSA. Losses at the gene ends were 4 bases for V and 4 bases for J; bases not matched to a gene: 6. CDR3 in amino acids: CASSSLAGIADTQYF. DNA of the CDR3: TGTGCCAGCAGCTCCCTAGCGGGAATAGCAGATACGCAGTATTTT.

This clonotype was counted a few times. The chain joins TRBV5-1 to TRBJ2-5, with TRBD1 matching over 8 bases. Germline V CDR1 and CDR2: SGHRS, YFSETQ. The trim removed 4 bases at V and 5 bases at J, leaving 7 bases unmatched. The length of the CDR3 is 14 residues. This CDR3 reads CASSPQGARETQYF. The CDR3 region has the DNA TGCGCCAGCAGCCCCCAGGGGGCGCGGGAGACCCAGTACTTC.

This clonotype occurred a few times. The chain combines TRBV7-8 with TRBJ2-2, with D possibly TRBD1 on 6 matching bases. Looked up from germline, CDR1 is SGHVS and CDR2 is FQNEAQ. The CDR3 sequence is 14 residues long. The germline V and J ends were trimmed by 3 bases and 2 bases, with 7 bases remaining between them. The CDR3 coding sequence is TGTGCCAGCAGCTTGGACAGTAACACCGGGGAGCTGTTTTTT. It translates to CASSLDSNTGELFF.

The rearrangement uses TRBV6-5 and TRBJ2-3; D gene uncertain. The germline V gene encodes CDR1 MNHEY and CDR2 SVGAGI. CDR3 size: 13 residues. The V end was cut by 2 bases, the J end by 3 bases, with 6 bases between. In nucleotides, the CDR3 is TGTGCCAGCAGTTACCTAGGGACAGATACGCAGTATTTT. Translated, it gives CASSYLGTDTQYF.